This T cell receptor beta chain is drawn from a study of blood T cell repertoires in COVID-19 (dated by TCRdb to the early 2020s). Concerning the study at large: Collaborator samples came from the United States, Italy and Spain and covered acute and convalescent phases of COVID-19. The material from the prospective study consisted of cDNA or gDNA derived from T cells, B-cell-depleted T cells, or PBMCs. Deeply sampled blood TCRbeta repertoires from subjects exposed to, actively infected with, or recovered from COVID-19 were included in the dataset. The repertoires were made available in a free public database intended to serve as a resource for research on the immune response to SARS-CoV-2. Samples were obtained from the ongoing ImmuneRACE study (first 160 participants) and from 1,254 subjects provided by 6 global collaborators. Sample metadata almost always included a de-identified subject ID, COVID-19 status, age in years and sex. HLA class I and class II types, where available, came from metadata supplied by the sample provider rather than from assay-based typing.

Collaborating institutions collected whole blood in K2EDTA tubes following their own protocols. Collaborator samples were shipped for TCRbeta analysis as frozen whole blood, isolated PBMCs, or DNA extracted from either sample type. In regard to this clone: The specificity of this receptor is unknown. No much larger clone is present one base from it, and per-base qualities are unavailable.

Germline trimming amounts to 4 bases on V and 8 bases on J, with 7 as the count of junction bases outside the gene matches. The CDR3 runs 14 residues from the cysteine to the phenylalanine. Left in the record is the CDR3 DNA by itself, 42 bases read in frame from the first base. CDR1 and CDR2 (SGHKS, YYEKEE) derive from the germline V gene (reference sequence). Paper-wide results and their limitations: The amount of clinical and demographic metadata varied by source and participant and was provided uncurated.

TCRbeta CDR3 regions were amplified from genomic DNA by means of the immunoSEQ Assay, a bias-controlled multiplex PCR. The original methods were these. The number of nucleated cells in each sample was estimated by amplification of reference gene primers within the assay. To quantify the absolute abundance of each unique TCRbeta CDR3 rearrangement, sequence reads were collapsed and filtered. For each sample, productive Simpson clonality was calculated by taking the square root of Simpson's diversity index across productive rearrangements. The immuneACCESS repertoire file appears here via TCRdb, limited to in-frame rearrangements. These files lack a portion of the clones; in checked studies, under half of the deficit traces to unresolved V genes, and the cause of the others is not known. The D gene and trimming were derived from the DNA, and the V and J assignments and clone size from that table. The sample yields about 94,000 clones; 80% to 85% were counted once. The top ten hold roughly 6.3% of the sample.

The chain joins TRBV5-5 to TRBJ1-2, and 11 junctional nucleotides match TRBD1. This clonotype was obtained from a man in his 60s with acute or convalescent COVID-19. What was sequenced was peripheral blood. The sequenced DNA is TGTGCCAGCAGCCCCGGGACAGGGGGTGTCGGCTACACCTTC. This yields the protein CASSPGTGGVGYTF. This CDR3, with the reference TRBV5-5 and TRBJ1-2 proteins standing in past its ends, gives the full variable domain DAGVTQSPTHLIKTRGQQVTLRCSPISGHKSVSWYQQVLGQGPQFIFQYYEKEERGRGNFPDRFSARQFPNYSSELNVNALLLGDSALYLCASSPGTGGVGYTFGSGTRLTVV.